These 4 T cell receptor beta chains share one sample of origin, sequenced in a study of blood T cell repertoires in COVID-19. Only in-frame clones appear in the TCRdb table, and some are missing; sequencing was by immunoSEQ multiplex PCR. Of around 700,000 clones in the sample, approximately 90% were seen once. Sequenced input: peripheral blood. The receptors derive from a woman between 18 and 30 years old with acute or convalescent COVID-19.

J is TRBJ2-2 and V is TRBV10-3; weak D call: TRBD2 (5 bases). This CDR3 is built from 15 residues. Trimming shortened V by 0 bases and J by 5 bases, and 10 bases separated the two germline ends. The V gene's germline CDR1 is ENHRY and CDR2 SYGVKD. The CDR3 nucleotides are TGTGCCATCAGTGAGTCGGCGGGTCATACCGGGGAGCTGTTTTTT. Translation gives CAISESAGHTGELFF.

This clone was seen more than once but under ten times. The V call is TRBV6-5, the J call TRBJ1-2; tentatively, D is TRBD1 (5 bases). There are 13 residues in the CDR3. The germline CDR1 and CDR2 sequences are MNHEY and SVGAGI. The V and J ends lost 5 bases and 4 bases respectively, with 11 bases between them. The DNA of the CDR3 is TGTGCCAGCAGTCCCGGACAAACCTATGGCTACACCTTC. The encoded protein is CASSPGQTYGYTF.

The gene calls are TRBV6-5 and TRBJ2-1, with 9 bases fitting TRBD1. This CDR3 spans 14 amino acids. V trimming: 2 bases; J trimming: 7 bases; junction bases outside the gene matches: 3. Per the germline V gene, CDR1 is MNHEY and CDR2 is SVGAGI. DNA of the CDR3: TGTGCCAGCAGTTACGGGACAGGGTGGAATGAGCAGTTCTTC. Translated: CASSYGTGWNEQFF.

The genes are TRBV5-1 and TRBJ2-7; the match to TRBD1 covers 7 bases. The length of the CDR3 is 14 residues. The germline V gene has CDR1 SGHRS and CDR2 YFSETQ. Losses at the gene ends were 4 bases for V and 6 bases for J; bases not matched to a gene: 10. The CDR3 spells CASSREVRGPEQYF. In DNA form, the CDR3 reads TGCGCCAGCAGCCGAGAGGTAAGGGGGCCCGAGCAGTACTTC. The variable domain in full, with the rest retrieved from reference TRBV5-1 and TRBJ2-7, is KAGVTQTPRYLIKTRGQQVTLSCSPISGHRSVSWYQQTPGQGLQFLFEYFSETQRNKGNFPGRFSGRQFSNSRSEMNVSTLELGDSALYLCASSREVRGPEQYFGPGTRLTVT.